The clone carrying this T cell receptor (beta chain) has just a few counts. Its antigen is not identified. A J-beta primer mix and a sample-barcoded 5' primer were used in a second PCR of roughly 7 to 12 cycles. MiXCR, applied by TCRdb to the 5' RACE reads, yields one record per CDR3 protein. The top ten clones hold about 4% of a sample with approximately 1.5 million distinct CDR3 sequences, approximately 43% of them seen once. This CDR3 is 13 amino acids long. V was clipped by 4 bases and J by 6 bases, with 12 bases between them. Germline V gene data show CDR1 as SGHDN and CDR2 as FVKESK. This entry belongs to a study of blood T cells in healthy people across ages. Findings and limits, study-wide: TCR beta diversity correlated strongly with naive T cell percentage.

The chain uses TRBV14 and TRBJ1-1; D remains unclear. The clonotype comes from a woman aged 18-29 years in good health. The sequencing sample was made of blood. The CDR3, as DNA: TGTGCCAGCAGCCCCGTCCGTTGGGCTGAAGCTTTCTTT. It codes for CASSPVRWAEAFF. The whole variable domain, filled in from reference TRBV14 and TRBJ1-1, reads EAGVTQFPSHSVIEKGQTVTLRCDPISGHDNLYWYRRVMGKEIKFLLHFVKESKQDESGMPNNRFLAERTGGTYSTLKVQPAELEDSGVYFCASSPVRWAEAFFGQGTRLTVV.